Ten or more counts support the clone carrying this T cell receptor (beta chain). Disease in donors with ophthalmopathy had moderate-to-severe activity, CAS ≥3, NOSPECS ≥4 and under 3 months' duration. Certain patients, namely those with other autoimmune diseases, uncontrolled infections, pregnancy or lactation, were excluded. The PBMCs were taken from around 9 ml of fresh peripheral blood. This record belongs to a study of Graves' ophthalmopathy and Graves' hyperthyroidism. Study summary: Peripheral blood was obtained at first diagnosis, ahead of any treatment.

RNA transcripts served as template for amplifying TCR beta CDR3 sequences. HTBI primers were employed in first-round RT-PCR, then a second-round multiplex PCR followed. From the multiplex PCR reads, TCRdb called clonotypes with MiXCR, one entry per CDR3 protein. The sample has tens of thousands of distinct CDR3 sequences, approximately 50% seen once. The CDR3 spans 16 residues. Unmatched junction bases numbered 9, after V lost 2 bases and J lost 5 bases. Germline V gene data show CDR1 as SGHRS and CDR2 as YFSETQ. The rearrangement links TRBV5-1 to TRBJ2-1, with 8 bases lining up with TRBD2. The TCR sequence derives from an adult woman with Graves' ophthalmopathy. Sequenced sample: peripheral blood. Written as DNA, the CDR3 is TGCGCCAGCAGCTTATTAACTAGCGGTACACACAATGAGCAGTTCTTC. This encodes CASSLLTSGTHNEQFF.